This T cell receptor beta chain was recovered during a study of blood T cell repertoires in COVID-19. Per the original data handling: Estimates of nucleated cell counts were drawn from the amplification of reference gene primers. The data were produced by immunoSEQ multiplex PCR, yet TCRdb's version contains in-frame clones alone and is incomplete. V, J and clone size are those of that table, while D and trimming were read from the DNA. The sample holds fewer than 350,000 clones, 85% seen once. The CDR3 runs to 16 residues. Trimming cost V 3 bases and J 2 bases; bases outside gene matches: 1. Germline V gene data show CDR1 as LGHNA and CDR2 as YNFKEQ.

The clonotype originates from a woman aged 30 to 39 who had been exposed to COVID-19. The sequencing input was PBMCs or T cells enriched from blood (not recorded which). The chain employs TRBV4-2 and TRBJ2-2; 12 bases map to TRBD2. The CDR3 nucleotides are TGTGCCAGCAGCCAGGGACTAGCGGGCAACACCGGGGAGCTGTTTTTT. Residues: CASSQGLAGNTGELFF.